What follows is one T cell receptor (beta chain) and its context. The sample belongs to a study of shared clonotypes between healthy human individuals. The repertoire was sequenced with immunoSEQ multiplex PCR; TCRdb's copy has only in-frame clones and lacks some. The sample includes approximately 2,000,000 clones, 85% to 95% of them seen just once. The J segment lost 7 bases and the V segment lost 4 bases, leaving 10 bases of the junction unmatched. CDR3 length: 15 residues. Per the germline V gene, CDR1 is SGHRS and CDR2 is YFSETQ. Sequencing was carried out using naive CD4+ T cells from PBMCs. Subset indicated: CD45RA+ positively selected. This receptor was obtained from a man younger than 35 in good health. Some clones in this sample may be carry-over from other donors' samples. The chain links TRBV5-1 to TRBJ2-1, with TRBD2 identical over 8 bases. DNA for the CDR3: TGCGCCAGCAGCCCACTTAGCGGGACATTAAATGAGCAGTTCTTC. Encoded protein: CASSPLSGTLNEQFF. Looking up the rest from reference TRBV5-1 and TRBJ2-1 gives the full variable domain: KAGVTQTPRYLIKTRGQQVTLSCSPISGHRSVSWYQQTPGQGLQFLFEYFSETQRNKGNFPGRFSGRQFSNSRSEMNVSTLELGDSALYLCASSPLSGTLNEQFFGPGTRLTVL.